This note documents a single TCR beta chain sequence. The data were obtained in a study of blood T cells in healthy people across ages. Combining a sample-barcoded 5' primer with a J-beta primer mix, a second PCR ran for 7 to 11 cycles. TCRdb used MiXCR to reprocess the 5' RACE reads, holding one entry per CDR3 protein. There are more than 800,000 distinct CDR3 sequences in the sample; over 35% occur only once, and approximately 20% lies in the top ten. The CDR3 has 12 residues. The V end was cut by 8 bases, the J end by 15 bases, with 20 bases between. The chain carries TRBV12-3 or TRBV12-4 and TRBJ2-1, with TRBD2 as a possible D gene (6 bases). Sequenced input: blood. The clonotype was recovered from a woman aged 55-70 years in good health. The CDR3: CASGDGGAIWFF. CDR3 bases: TGTGCCAGCGGGGATGGCGGGGCAATTTGGTTCTTC.